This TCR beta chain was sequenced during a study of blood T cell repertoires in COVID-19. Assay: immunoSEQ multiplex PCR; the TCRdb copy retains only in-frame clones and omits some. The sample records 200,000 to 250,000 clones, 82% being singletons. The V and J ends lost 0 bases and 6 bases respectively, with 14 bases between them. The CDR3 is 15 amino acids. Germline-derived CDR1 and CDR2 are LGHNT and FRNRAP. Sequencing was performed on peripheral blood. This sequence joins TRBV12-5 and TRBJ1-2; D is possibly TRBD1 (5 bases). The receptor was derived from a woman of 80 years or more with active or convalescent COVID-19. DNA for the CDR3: TGTGCTAGTGGTTTGGTACTTGGCAGGGTGGATGGCTACACCTTC. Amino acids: CASGLVLGRVDGYTF. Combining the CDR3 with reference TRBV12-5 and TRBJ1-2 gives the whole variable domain DARVTQTPRHKVTEMGQEVTMRCQPILGHNTVFWYRQTMMQGLELLAYFRNRAPLDDSGMPKDRFSAEMPDATLATLKIQPSEPRDSAVYFCASGLVLGRVDGYTFGSGTRLTVV.